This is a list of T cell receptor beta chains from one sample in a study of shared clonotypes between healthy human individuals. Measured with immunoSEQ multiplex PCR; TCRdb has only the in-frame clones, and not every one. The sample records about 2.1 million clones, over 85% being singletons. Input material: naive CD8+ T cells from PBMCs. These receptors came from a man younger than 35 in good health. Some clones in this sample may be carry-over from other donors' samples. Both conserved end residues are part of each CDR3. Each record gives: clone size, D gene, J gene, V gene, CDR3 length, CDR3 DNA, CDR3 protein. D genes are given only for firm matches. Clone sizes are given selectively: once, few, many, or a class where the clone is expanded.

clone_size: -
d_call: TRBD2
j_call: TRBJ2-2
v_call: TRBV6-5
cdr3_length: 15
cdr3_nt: TGTGCCAGCTACTCTAGCGGGATCGGGACCGGGGAGCTGTTTTTT
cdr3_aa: CASYSSGIGTGELFF

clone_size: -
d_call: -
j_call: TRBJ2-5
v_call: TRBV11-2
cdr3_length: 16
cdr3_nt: TGTGCCAGCAGCACGGCTAGAGCGGTGGTTTTGGAGACCCAGTACTTC
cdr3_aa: CASSTARAVVLETQYF

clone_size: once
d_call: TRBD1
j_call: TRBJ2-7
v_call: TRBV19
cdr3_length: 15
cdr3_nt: TGTGCCAGTAGTCCCGGAGAGGGGGCATTGTACGAGCAGTACTTC
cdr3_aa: CASSPGEGALYEQYF

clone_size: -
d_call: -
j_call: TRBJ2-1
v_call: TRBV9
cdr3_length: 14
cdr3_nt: TGTGCCAGCAGCCCCCGGGTAATCTACAATGAGCAGTTCTTC
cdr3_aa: CASSPRVIYNEQFF

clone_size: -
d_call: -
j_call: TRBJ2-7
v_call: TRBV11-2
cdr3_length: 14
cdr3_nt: TGTGCCAGCAGCTTAGAAGTAGCGGCCTACGAGCAGTACTTC
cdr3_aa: CASSLEVAAYEQYF

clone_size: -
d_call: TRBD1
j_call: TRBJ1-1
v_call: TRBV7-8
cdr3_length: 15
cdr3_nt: TGTGCCAGCAGCTCCCGGACAGGCAGTTTGACTGAAGCTTTCTTT
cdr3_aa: CASSSRTGSLTEAFF

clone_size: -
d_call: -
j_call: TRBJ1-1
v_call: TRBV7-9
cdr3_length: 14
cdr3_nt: TGTGCCAGCAGCCCGGCCGGAGGCCTCCACGAAGCTTTCTTT
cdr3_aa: CASSPAGGLHEAFF

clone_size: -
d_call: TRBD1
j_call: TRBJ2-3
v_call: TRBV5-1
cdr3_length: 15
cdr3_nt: TGCGCCAGCAGCTTGGCGCAGGGGGCAACAGATACGCAGTATTTT
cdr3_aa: CASSLAQGATDTQYF

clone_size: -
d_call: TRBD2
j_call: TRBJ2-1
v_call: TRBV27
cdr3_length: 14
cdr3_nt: TGTGCCAGCAGCGTAGCTAGCGGGAGGGCCCTTGAGTTCTTC
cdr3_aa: CASSVASGRALEFF

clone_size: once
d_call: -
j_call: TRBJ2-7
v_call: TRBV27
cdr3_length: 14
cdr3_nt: TGTGCCAGCAGTTGGGGCGGGACGGGCTACGAGCAGTACTTC
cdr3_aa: CASSWGGTGYEQYF

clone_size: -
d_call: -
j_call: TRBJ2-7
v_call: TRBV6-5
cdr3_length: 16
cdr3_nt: TGTGCCAGCAGTTACTGGGGTCTAGGGGATATATCCGAGCAGTACTTC
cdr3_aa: CASSYWGLGDISEQYF

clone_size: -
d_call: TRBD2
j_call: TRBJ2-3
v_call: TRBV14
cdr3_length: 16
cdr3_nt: TGTGCCAGCAGCCAAGGATCTAGCGGGAGATTGGATACGCAGTATTTT
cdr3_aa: CASSQGSSGRLDTQYF

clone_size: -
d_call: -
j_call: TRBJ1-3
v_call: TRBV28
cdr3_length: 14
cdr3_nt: TGTGCCAGCACTACCGGGGGAAGGGGAAACACCATATATTTT
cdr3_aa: CASTTGGRGNTIYF

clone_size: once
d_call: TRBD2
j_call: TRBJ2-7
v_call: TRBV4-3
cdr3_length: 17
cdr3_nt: TGCGCCAGCAGCCTGGGACTAGCGGGAGTAGAATCCTACGAGCAGTACTTC
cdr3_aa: CASSLGLAGVESYEQYF

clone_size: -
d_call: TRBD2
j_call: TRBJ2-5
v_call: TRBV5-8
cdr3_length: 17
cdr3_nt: TGTGCCAGCAGCTGGGCGGGGGGACTAGTGCCCGAAGGGACCCAGTACTTC
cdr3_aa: CASSWAGGLVPEGTQYF

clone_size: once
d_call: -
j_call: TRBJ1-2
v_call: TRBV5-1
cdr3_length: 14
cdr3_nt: TGCGCCAGCAGCTTTTTCGGAGGGTTGTATGGCTACACCTTC
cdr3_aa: CASSFFGGLYGYTF

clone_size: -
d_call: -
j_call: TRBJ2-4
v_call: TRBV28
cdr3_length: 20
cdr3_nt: TGTGCCAGCAGTTTATCGTATTGGAGGTTGCAGGGACTAGCCAAAAACATTCAGTACTTC
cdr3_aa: CASSLSYWRLQGLAKNIQYF

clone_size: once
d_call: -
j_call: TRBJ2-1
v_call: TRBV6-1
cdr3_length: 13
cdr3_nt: TGTGCCAGCAGTGAGGCTCCCTACAATGAGCAGTTCTTC
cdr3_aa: CASSEAPYNEQFF

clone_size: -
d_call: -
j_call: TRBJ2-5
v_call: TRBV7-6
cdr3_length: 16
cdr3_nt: TGTGCCAGCAGCGTCCAGATGAGGCAAAACCAAGAGACCCAGTACTTC
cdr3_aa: CASSVQMRQNQETQYF

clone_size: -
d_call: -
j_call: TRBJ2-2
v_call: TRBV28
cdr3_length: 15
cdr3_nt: TGTGCCAGCAGTTTAACGTCGATGACCACCGGGGAGCTGTTTTTT
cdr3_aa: CASSLTSMTTGELFF

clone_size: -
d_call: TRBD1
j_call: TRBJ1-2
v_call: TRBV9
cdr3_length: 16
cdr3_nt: TGTGCCAGCAGCGTAGGAGCAGGGGGCGCTCGCTATGGCTACACCTTC
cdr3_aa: CASSVGAGGARYGYTF

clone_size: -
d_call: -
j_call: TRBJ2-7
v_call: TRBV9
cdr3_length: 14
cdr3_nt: TGTGCCAGCAGCGTAGCGGGCACCGCCTACGAGCAGTACTTC
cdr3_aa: CASSVAGTAYEQYF

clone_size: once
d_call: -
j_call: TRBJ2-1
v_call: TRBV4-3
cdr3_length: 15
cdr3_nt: TGCGCCAGCAGCCAAGATCGCGGGCACTACAATGAGCAGTTCTTC
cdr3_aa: CASSQDRGHYNEQFF

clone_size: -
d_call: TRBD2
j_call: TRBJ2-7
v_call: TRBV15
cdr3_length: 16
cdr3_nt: TGTGCCACCAGCAGAGATCTCGCTAGCGGGACCTACGAGCAGTACTTC
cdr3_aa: CATSRDLASGTYEQYF

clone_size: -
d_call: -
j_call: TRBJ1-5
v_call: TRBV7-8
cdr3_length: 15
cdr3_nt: TGTGCCAGCAGCTTAGTGCGGGCTAGGAATCAGCCCCAGCATTTT
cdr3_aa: CASSLVRARNQPQHF

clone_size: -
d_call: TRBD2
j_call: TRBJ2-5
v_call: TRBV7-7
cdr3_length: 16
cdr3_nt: TGTGCCAGCAGCCCGGGGACTAGCGGGGGGCAAGAGACCCAGTACTTC
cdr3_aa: CASSPGTSGGQETQYF

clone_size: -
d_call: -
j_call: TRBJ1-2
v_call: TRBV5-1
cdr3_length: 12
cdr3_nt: TGCGCCAGTAGGATTGGAGGGATCGGCTACACCTTC
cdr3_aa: CASRIGGIGYTF